Each of the 7 T cell receptor beta chains below was sequenced from the same sample in a study of blood T cell repertoires in COVID-19 (TCRdb year 2020). Libraries came from the immunoSEQ multiplex PCR assay. TCRdb took over this immuneACCESS table, retaining in-frame rearrangements with V and J assigned. Such tables are incomplete; in checked studies, under half of the missing clones stem from an unresolved V gene, and the remainder is unexplained. A total of around 280,000 clones appear in this sample, approximately 86% of them only once. The ten largest clones add up to about 2.2% of the sample. Sequenced: peripheral blood. The receptors stem from a woman between 45 and 65 years old who had recovered from COVID-19.

The chain carries TRBV7-2 and TRBJ1-2; 7 bases match TRBD1. Germline-derived CDR1 and CDR2 are SGHTA and FQGNSA. The junction had 7 bases not matched to a gene; V was cut back by 5 bases and J by 7 bases. The CDR3 spans 13 residues. The CDR3 DNA sequence: TGTGCCAGCAGCGAGGGACAGCCGGGTGGCTACACCTTC. Protein sequence: CASSEGQPGGYTF.

Only a few counts were recorded for this clone. V is TRBV4-3 and J is TRBJ2-7; D is perhaps TRBD2 (6 bases). The CDR3 length is 15 residues. Germline V CDR1 and CDR2: LGHNA, YSLEER. Trimming shortened V by 0 bases and J by 5 bases, and 14 bases separated the two germline ends. CDR3 loop: CASSQDGWGENEQYF. CDR3 DNA sequence: TGCGCCAGCAGCCAAGACGGCTGGGGGGAGAACGAGCAGTACTTC.

V usage is TRBV29-1 and J usage is TRBJ2-1; D unclear. CDR3 size: 10 residues. Germline V CDR1 and CDR2: SQVTM, ANQGSEA. Trimming shortened V by 6 bases and J by 4 bases, and 4 bases separated the two germline ends. In nucleotides, the CDR3 is TGCAGCGTCCAATACAATGAGCAGTTCTTC. It codes for CSVQYNEQFF.

This chain joins TRBV2 and TRBJ1-5, with D unclear. The length of the CDR3 is 15 residues. V shed 3 bases and J shed 0 bases, with 9 bases lying between them. The germline V gene has CDR1 SNHLY and CDR2 FYNNEI. The CDR3 loop is CASSESVYSNQPQHF. The DNA of the CDR3 is TGTGCCAGCAGTGAGTCGGTCTATAGCAATCAGCCCCAGCATTTT.

The rearrangement links TRBV7-2 to TRBJ2-5, with D tentatively TRBD2 (6 bases). Germline V gene data show CDR1 as SGHTA and CDR2 as FQGNSA. V lost 4 bases and J lost 2, with 14 bases in between. This CDR3 is built from 15 residues. The chain's CDR3 is CASSSAGSGQETQYF. CDR3 DNA: TGTGCCAGCAGCTCGGCCGGGAGTGGTCAAGAGACCCAGTACTTC.

The chain uses TRBV20-1 and TRBJ2-1; D not resolved. The CDR3 covers 12 residues. The V end was cut by 3 bases, the J end by 5 bases, with 8 bases between. The V gene's germline CDR1 is DFQATT and CDR2 SNEGSKA (reference sequence). CDR3 amino acids: CSASRVDNEQFF. CDR3 coding DNA: TGCAGTGCTAGTAGAGTTGACAATGAGCAGTTCTTC.

The CDR3 protein is CASSFRGLAEAFF. The DNA of the CDR3 is TGTGCCAGCAGCTTCAGGGGGTTGGCTGAAGCTTTCTTT. The chain has TRBV3-1 (or the pseudogene TRBV3-2) and TRBJ1-1; 7 nucleotides line up with TRBD1. CDR1 is LGHDT, CDR2 YNNKEL, per germline (reference sequence). This CDR3 has 13 residues. V was clipped by 5 bases and J by 6 bases; unmatched bases: 6.